The clone carrying this TCR beta chain was observed once. The antigen is undetermined. cDNA libraries for TCR beta contained unique molecular identifiers. When about 1 to 11 million T cells were used, they gave roughly 490,000 cDNA molecules. A single record per CDR3 protein comes from TCRdb applying MiXCR to the PCR reads. Among about 820,000 distinct CDR3 sequences listed, roughly 50% were seen once. J was trimmed by 8 bases and V by 7 bases; bases with no gene match: 10. Germline CDR1 reads MGHDK; CDR2 reads SYGVNS. The CDR3 extends over 14 amino acids. This record belongs to a study of post-analysis software for immune sequencing data. General study results and limits: Among roughly five TRBV segments more frequent in patients than controls were TRBV5-6, TRBV5-1 and TRBV20-1.

The sequence was obtained from a girl between 10 and 17 years old with multiple sclerosis. The chain employs TRBV25-1 and TRBJ2-3; 9 bases align to TRBD2. The sequencing input was blood. The CDR3 sequence: CASKVAGEHGTQYF. The CDR3, as DNA: TGTGCCAGCAAGGTAGCGGGAGAACATGGTACGCAGTATTTT.